Below are 31 T cell receptor beta chains sequenced from a single sample in a study of technical replicates of blood from several donors. Assay used: immunoSEQ multiplex PCR; TCRdb lists only in-frame clones, some missing. Here the sample spans about 72,000 clones, over 95% being singletons. The sample comprised T cells isolated from PBMCs. These receptor sequences come from a human donor in good health.

The rearrangement links TRBV5-8 to TRBJ1-1, with 7 bases matching TRBD1. The CDR3 sequence is 14 residues long. CDR1 SGHTS and CDR2 YDEGEE come from the germline V gene. The junction had 8 bases not matched to a gene; V was cut back by 3 bases and J by 6 bases. CDR3 DNA: TGTGCCAGCAGCTCACCGGGAGGGGGCCCTGAAGCTTTCTTT. Translation gives CASSSPGGGPEAFF.

The chain uses TRBV5-1 and TRBJ1-4; a weak D match, TRBD1 (5 bases). Germline assignment: CDR1 SGHRS and CDR2 YFSETQ. This CDR3 contains 16 residues. Trimming took off 4 bases at V and 4 bases at J, with 17 bases between the two ends. The CDR3 nucleotides are TGCGCCAGCAGCCTGGCCCCGGGGGTGGATAATGAAAAACTGTTTTTT. This translates into CASSLAPGVDNEKLFF. Using reference TRBV5-1 and TRBJ1-4 for the parts outside the CDR3, the full variable domain is KAGVTQTPRYLIKTRGQQVTLSCSPISGHRSVSWYQQTPGQGLQFLFEYFSETQRNKGNFPGRFSGRQFSNSRSEMNVSTLELGDSALYLCASSLAPGVDNEKLFFGSGTQLSVL.

The chain uses TRBV5-1 and TRBJ1-2, with D possibly matching TRBD1 (5 bases). The V gene lost 7 bases and the J gene lost 6 bases, with 19 bases spanning the gap. Germline loops: CDR1 SGHRS, CDR2 YFSETQ. The CDR3 totals 14 residues. The chain's CDR3 is CASVPGDRTHGYTF. As DNA, the CDR3 is TGCGCCAGCGTTCCGGGGGACCGTACCCATGGCTACACCTTC.

CDR3 sequence (DNA): TGTGCCAGCAGTTTACGGGGGGCCAATACTGAAGCTTTCTTT. The encoded protein is CASSLRGANTEAFF. The gene calls are TRBV27 and TRBJ1-1, with D perhaps TRBD1 (6 bases). This CDR3 is 14 amino acids long. The V and J ends lost 2 bases and 5 bases respectively, with 12 bases between them. Germline values: CDR1 MNHEY, CDR2 SMNVEV (reference sequence).

The CDR3 DNA reads as TGTGCCAGCTCTCATAATTCGGGACTAACCTACGAGCAGTACTTC. This gives the protein CASSHNSGLTYEQYF. The rearrangement joins TRBV18 to TRBJ2-7; the match to TRBD2 covers 7 bases. Germline V gene sequence: CDR1 KGHSH, CDR2 LQKENI. The CDR3 spans 15 residues. Trimming removed 6 bases from V and 2 bases from J; junction bases left unmatched: 10.

V gene TRBV5-1 combines with J gene TRBJ2-2; 13 bases agree with TRBD2. Germline assignment: CDR1 SGHRS and CDR2 YFSETQ. The CDR3 length is 17 residues. Germline trimming cut 5 bases from V and 0 bases from J; bases unmatched to any gene: 4. CDR3 residues: CASRGLAGTANTGELFF. The CDR3 nucleotides read TGCGCCAGCAGGGGACTAGCGGGAACCGCGAACACCGGGGAGCTGTTTTTT.

V usage is TRBV5-1 and J usage is TRBJ1-1; D gene unclear. The CDR3 covers 16 residues. Trimming removed 0 bases at V and 6 bases at J, with 18 bases between. In germline, CDR1 is SGHRS, CDR2 YFSETQ. CDR3 DNA: TGCGCCAGCAGCTTGGCCGAGAAGGGAGAGGCCGCTGAAGCTTTCTTT. Translated: CASSLAEKGEAAEAFF.

The chain joins TRBV5-6 to TRBJ1-5; D call uncertain. CDR1 is SGHDT, CDR2 YYEEEE, per germline. The ends were cut back, 1 base at V and 6 bases at J, with 5 bases in the middle. This CDR3 comprises 12 residues. The CDR3 sequence: CASSLRGQPQHF. The CDR3 DNA sequence: TGTGCCAGCAGCTTGCGGGGTCAGCCCCAGCATTTT.

The gene calls are TRBV5-1 and TRBJ1-5; perhaps TRBD1 as D (5 bases). V dropped 0 bases and J dropped 8 bases, with 15 bases sitting between them. CDR1 is SGHRS and CDR2 is YFSETQ in the germline V gene. The length of the CDR3 is 15 residues. The CDR3 reads CASSLAGQGAEPQHF. Written as DNA, the CDR3 is TGCGCCAGCAGCTTGGCCGGGCAGGGTGCCGAGCCCCAGCATTTT.

The genes are TRBV4-1 and TRBJ1-1, with 9 positions matching TRBD1. There are 13 residues in the CDR3. V was clipped by 4 bases and J by 7 bases; unmatched bases: 4. In germline, CDR1 is MGHRA, CDR2 YSYEKL. The CDR3 loop is CASSPQGAGEAFF. The CDR3 DNA is TGCGCCAGCAGCCCACAGGGGGCAGGTGAAGCTTTCTTT.

This chain connects TRBV11-2 to TRBJ2-3; 14 nucleotides line up with TRBD2. In germline, CDR1 is SGHAT, CDR2 FQNNGV. V lost 5 bases and J lost 6; bases outside the gene matches: 10. The CDR3 loop spans 17 amino acids. CDR3 DNA sequence: TGTGCCAGCAGCCCTGAGACTAGCGGGAGGGCCATGGATACGCAGTATTTT. Translating gives CASSPETSGRAMDTQYF.

The J gene is TRBJ1-5, the V gene TRBV4-1; D is possibly TRBD1 (5 bases). V was trimmed by 0 bases and J by 9 bases, leaving 18 bases between them. This CDR3 has 16 amino acids. Per the germline V gene, CDR1 is MGHRA and CDR2 is YSYEKL. As DNA, the CDR3 is TGCGCCAGCAGCCAAGAGTCAGACAGAGCGTACCTGCCCCAGCATTTT. It is translated as CASSQESDRAYLPQHF.

The rearrangement links TRBV5-8 to TRBJ2-3; D might be TRBD1 (5 bases). The CDR3 contains 16 residues. Trimming pared 3 bases from V and 1 base from J, leaving 15 bases between. Germline values: CDR1 SGHTS, CDR2 YDEGEE. For the CDR3, the DNA is TGTGCCAGCAGCTCCAGGGCGACCCTCGGCACAGATACGCAGTATTTT. It translates to CASSSRATLGTDTQYF.

This chain links TRBV15 with TRBJ1-1, with 9 bases lining up with TRBD1. Trimming took 5 bases from V and 5 from J; bases not matched to a gene: 6. The CDR3 spans 14 residues. Looked up from germline, CDR1 is LNHNV and CDR2 is YYDKDF (reference sequence). CDR3 residues: CATSRDRAATEAFF. The CDR3 region has the DNA TGTGCCACCAGCCGGGACAGGGCGGCGACTGAAGCTTTCTTT.

The rearrangement joins TRBV2 to TRBJ2-7; TRBD2 aligns across 16 bases. Looked up from germline, CDR1 is SNHLY and CDR2 is FYNNEI. V shed 2 bases and J 5 bases; nucleotides not matched to a gene: 6. The CDR3 has 17 amino acids. The CDR3 coding sequence is TGTGCCAGCAGTGAACTGGGACTAGCGGGGGGGCGGGACGAGCAGTACTTC. Translation: CASSELGLAGGRDEQYF.

V and J are TRBV6-1 and TRBJ2-7; tentative D call: TRBD2 (7 bases). Germline V gives CDR1 MNHNS, CDR2 SASEGT. The CDR3 totals 14 residues. Deletions cut 7 bases from V and 3 bases from J, with 16 bases between. In DNA form, the CDR3 reads TGTGCCAGCACCCACCTAGGGGGGGGCTACGAGCAGTACTTC. Protein product: CASTHLGGGYEQYF.

V is TRBV4-2 and J is TRBJ2-7, with 9 bases matching TRBD2. CDR3 length equals 17 residues. Germline V lookup: CDR1 LGHNA, CDR2 YNFKEQ. With V trimmed by 2 bases and J by 0 bases, 8 bases remained unmatched. The CDR3 DNA is TGTGCCAGCAGCCAACTTAGCGGGGGCCAAAGCTCCTACGAGCAGTACTTC. Its translation: CASSQLSGGQSSYEQYF.

The chain couples TRBV9 to TRBJ1-5, with 9 bases aligning to TRBD1. Per the germline V gene, CDR1 is SGDLS and CDR2 is YYNGEE. CDR3 length: 18 residues. Trimming took 4 bases from V and 7 from J; bases not matched to a gene: 18. The CDR3 coding sequence is TGTGCCAGCAGCCTAGGTAGGTTTGGCGACAGGGGGTTGCAGCCCCAGCATTTT. It yields the protein CASSLGRFGDRGLQPQHF.

The genes are TRBV4-1 and TRBJ2-7; TRBD2 is a possible D gene (7 bases). Germline V CDR1 and CDR2: MGHRA, YSYEKL. The V end lost 3 bases, the J end lost 3 bases, and 21 bases lay between the germline ends. The CDR3 runs 17 residues. CDR3 protein: CASSQGGDRDNNYEQYF. The CDR3 nucleotides are TGCGCCAGCAGCCAGGGGGGGGATAGGGACAATAACTACGAGCAGTACTTC.

The V call is TRBV18, the J call TRBJ2-2, with 11 bases lining up with TRBD1. The CDR3 has 16 residues. Germline trimming cut 0 bases from V and 6 bases from J; bases unmatched to any gene: 3. CDR1 and CDR2 (germline): KGHSH, LQKENI. The CDR3 DNA is TGTGCCAGCTCACCACCAGCGGGACAGGGGGCCGGGGAGCTGTTTTTT. Its protein product is CASSPPAGQGAGELFF.

The chain has TRBV4-1 and TRBJ2-1; 16 bases align to TRBD2. Germline V CDR1 and CDR2: MGHRA, YSYEKL. This CDR3 has 19 amino acids. With V trimmed by 3 bases and J by 7 bases, 12 bases remained unmatched. The chain's CDR3 is CASSHPGLAGGPEKNEQFF. CDR3 bases: TGCGCCAGCAGCCATCCGGGACTAGCGGGAGGGCCTGAGAAAAATGAGCAGTTCTTC.

The CDR3 DNA follows: TGTGCCAGCAGAGAGCGGGACAGGGGATCCTACTTC. Its protein is CASRERDRGSYF. The chain links TRBV28 to TRBJ2-4, with TRBD1 identical over 10 bases. With 6 bases clipped from V and 16 bases from J, the junction kept 9 bases outside the gene matches. CDR1 and CDR2 from the germline V gene are MDHEN and SYDVKM. CDR3 size: 12 residues.

The V gene is TRBV10-1, the J gene TRBJ2-7; 10 bases agree with TRBD2. The length of the CDR3 is 16 residues. V gave up 2 bases and J gave up 7 bases; unmatched junction bases: 11. The V gene's germline CDR1 is WNHNN and CDR2 SYGVQD (reference sequence). The CDR3 DNA is TGCGCCAGCAGTGAGCTAGCGGGGGCTTTAGGAGGGGAGCAGTACTTC. Amino acids: CASSELAGALGGEQYF.

The chain has TRBV27 and TRBJ2-1; TRBD2 matches at 10 bases. CDR1 MNHEY and CDR2 SMNVEV come from the germline V gene (reference sequence). With V trimmed by 8 bases and J by 9 bases, 10 bases remained unmatched. There are 14 residues in the CDR3. CDR3 sequence: CASVTGTSESEQFF. CDR3 DNA: TGTGCCAGCGTTACCGGGACTAGCGAGTCTGAGCAGTTCTTC.

The V and J genes are TRBV4-1 and TRBJ2-7; D may be TRBD2 (5 bases). Trimming stripped 1 base from V and 7 bases from J, with 11 bases between. CDR1 is MGHRA, CDR2 YSYEKL, per germline. This CDR3 contains 13 residues. CDR3 DNA: TGCGCCAGCAGCCAAGCCTCGGGGTTTGAGCAGTACTTC. It translates to CASSQASGFEQYF.

CDR3 sequence reads: CASSIDRGTEAFF. DNA for the CDR3: TGTGCCAGCAGCATAGACAGGGGCACTGAAGCTTTCTTT. This chain connects TRBV9 to TRBJ1-1; 8 nucleotides line up with TRBD1. V gave up 4 bases and J gave up 4 bases; unmatched junction bases: 3. The CDR3 length is 13 residues. Germline CDR1 SGDLS, CDR2 YYNGEE.

The chain joins TRBV7-9 to TRBJ1-1; 7 bases line up with TRBD1. Germline CDR1 is SEHNR and CDR2 is FQNEAQ (reference sequence). This CDR3 has 12 amino acids. The J segment lost 5 bases and the V segment lost 7 bases, leaving 4 bases of the junction unmatched. CDR3: CASIGGGTEAFF. Here the CDR3 DNA reads TGTGCCAGCATAGGGGGCGGAACTGAAGCTTTCTTT.

This chain uses TRBV7-8 with TRBJ1-2; a weak D match, TRBD1 (6 bases). The germline gives CDR1 SGHVS, CDR2 FQNEAQ. Trimming took off 6 bases at V and 3 bases at J, with 11 bases between the two ends. The CDR3 totals 13 residues. In nucleotides, the CDR3 is TGTGCCAGCAGTCAGGGGCAGTACTATGGCTACACCTTC. Its translation is CASSQGQYYGYTF. The full variable domain, with the rest looked up from reference TRBV7-8 and TRBJ1-2, is GAGVSQSPRYKVAKRGQDVALRCDPISGHVSLFWYQQALGQGPEFLTYFQNEAQLDKSGLPSDRFFAERPEGSVSTLKIQRTQQEDSAVYLCASSQGQYYGYTFGSGTRLTVV.

The chain employs TRBV7-6 and TRBJ2-1, with 9 positions matching TRBD2. CDR1 is SGHVS and CDR2 is FNYEAQ in the germline V gene. The CDR3 is 20 amino acids. With 0 bases clipped from V and 2 bases from J, the junction kept 14 bases outside the gene matches. The CDR3 DNA sequence: TGTGCCAGCAGCTTAGCGGGATGGGTAGCGGGAGAATGGCCCTACAATGAGCAGTTCTTC. As protein: CASSLAGWVAGEWPYNEQFF.

This clone was recorded a few times. V is TRBV4-1 and J is TRBJ2-6; 8 positions match TRBD1. This CDR3 region has 21 residues. V lost 8 bases, J lost 0 bases, and 21 bases stayed unmatched. Germline V gene sequence: CDR1 MGHRA, CDR2 YSYEKL. Here the CDR3 reads CASLDRFRGPPKGSGANVLTF. CDR3 bases: TGCGCCAGCCTCGATCGTTTCAGGGGGCCTCCAAAAGGCTCTGGGGCCAACGTCCTGACTTTC.

The chain recombines TRBV6-5 with TRBJ1-2, with TRBD1 matching 7 bases. This CDR3 region has 14 residues. With 6 bases clipped from V and 9 bases from J, the junction kept 13 bases outside the gene matches. The germline V gene encodes CDR1 MNHEY and CDR2 SVGAGI. The CDR3: CASSYAGQLSRYTF. The CDR3 coding sequence is TGTGCCAGCAGCTACGCGGGACAGCTTTCTCGCTACACCTTC.